One sample yielded the 14 T cell receptor beta chains listed below, sequenced in a study of blood T cell repertoires in COVID-19. Assay used: immunoSEQ multiplex PCR; TCRdb lists only in-frame clones, some missing. The repertoire consists of under 130,000 clones, with nearly 85% occurring once and the leading ten covering roughly 13%. Sequenced sample: peripheral blood. The source of these receptors is a human donor in a cohort sampled during active or convalescent COVID-19.

The table lists this clone with many counts. V and J are TRBV9 and TRBJ2-1; 10 bases are a match to TRBD2. Germline CDR1 is SGDLS and CDR2 is YYNGEE. This CDR3 spans 14 amino acids. V was pared by 4 bases and J by 14 bases, with 12 bases of the junction left unmatched. DNA for the CDR3: TGTGCCAGCAGCTCCGGGGGTAGCGGGGGGCACAAGTTCTTC. Protein: CASSSGGSGGHKFF.

The chain combines TRBV4-1 with TRBJ2-3, with 8 bases identical to TRBD2. Trimming at V came to 1 base and at J to 0 bases, leaving 9 bases not matched to a gene. The CDR3 runs to 18 residues. Germline-derived CDR1 and CDR2 are MGHRA and YSYEKL. In nucleotides, the CDR3 is TGCGCCAGCAGCCAAGCCTTCCTAGCGGGTGATAGCACAGATACGCAGTATTTT. This encodes CASSQAFLAGDSTDTQYF.

V and J are TRBV7-3 and TRBJ1-5, with TRBD1 identical over 9 bases. V shed 1 base and J 5 bases; nucleotides not matched to a gene: 0. Germline CDR1 SGHTA, CDR2 FQGTGA. This CDR3 is built from 14 residues. For the CDR3, the DNA is TGTGCCAGCAGCTTAAGGACAGGGGATCAGCCCCAGCATTTT. Its protein product is CASSLRTGDQPQHF.

The CDR3 spells CAWSAAETPSGETQYF. The CDR3 nucleotides are TGTGCCTGGAGCGCCGCAGAGACACCGAGTGGCGAGACCCAGTACTTC. The chain has TRBV30 and TRBJ2-5; D is undetermined. Trimming cost V 3 bases and J 5 bases, with 22 bases left between them. Germline-derived CDR1 and CDR2 are GTSNPN and SVGIG (reference sequence). The CDR3 spans 16 residues.

The chain is built from TRBV6-5 and TRBJ2-7; weak D call: TRBD2 (5 bases). The CDR3 has 11 amino acids. CDR1 and CDR2 from the germline V gene are MNHEY and SVGAGI. V was cut by 8 bases and J by 2 bases, with 7 bases left in between. CDR3 in DNA: TGTGCCAGCGGGGAGACCTACGAGCAGTACTTC. As protein: CASGETYEQYF.

Here the CDR3 reads CASSLTDTQYF. CDR3 coding DNA: TGTGCCAGCAGCCTCACAGATACGCAGTATTTT. The rearrangement links TRBV7-3 to TRBJ2-3, with unresolved D. CDR3 length: 11 amino acids. The V and J ends lost 5 bases and 2 bases respectively, with 2 bases between them. CDR1 is SGHTA and CDR2 is FQGTGA in the germline V gene.

In its sample, this clone was seen a few times. The V gene is TRBV7-2, the J gene TRBJ2-5, with TRBD1 matching over 7 bases. The CDR3 covers 15 residues. Germline V gene sequence: CDR1 SGHTA, CDR2 FQGNSA. V lost 4 bases and J lost 1; bases outside the gene matches: 6. The CDR3 here is CASSSQGTIQETQYF. The CDR3 bases are TGTGCCAGCAGCTCACAGGGGACGATCCAAGAGACCCAGTACTTC.

The chain is built from TRBV6-8 and TRBJ1-3; 8 nucleotides match TRBD1. The CDR3 has 17 residues. Losses at the gene ends were 4 bases for V and 5 bases for J; bases not matched to a gene: 13. Germline lookup yields CDR1 MNHGY and CDR2 SAAAGT. The CDR3 DNA reads as TGTGCCAGCAGTTTGTCGGGACAGGAACCTCTGAGAAACACCATATATTTT. It specifies CASSLSGQEPLRNTIYF.

The V call is TRBV10-3, the J call TRBJ1-2; 9 bases fit TRBD1. Unmatched junction bases numbered 13, after V lost 0 bases and J lost 8 bases. Germline V gives CDR1 ENHRY, CDR2 SYGVKD. The length of the CDR3 is 17 residues. The CDR3 here is CAISESGTGNQKWGYTF. Here the CDR3 DNA reads TGTGCCATCAGTGAGTCAGGGACAGGGAATCAGAAATGGGGCTACACCTTC.

The J gene is TRBJ1-3, the V gene TRBV4-2; D gene ambiguous. With 1 base removed from V and 2 bases from J, the gap between germline ends came to 12 bases. The CDR3 sequence is 16 residues long. Germline CDR1 reads LGHNA; CDR2 reads YNFKEQ. The CDR3 sequence: CASSQGPGSAGNTIYF. CDR3 sequence (DNA): TGTGCCAGCAGCCAAGGGCCAGGTTCGGCTGGAAACACCATATATTTT.

V usage is TRBV18 and J usage is TRBJ1-2; TRBD1 might be the D (5 bases). V was shortened by 2 bases and J by 2 bases, with 18 bases between the two germline ends. Germline-derived CDR1 and CDR2 are KGHSH and LQKENI. The CDR3 spans 17 residues. This CDR3 reads CASSPVEPGIQNYGYTF. CDR3 coding DNA: TGTGCCAGCTCACCAGTTGAACCAGGGATCCAAAACTATGGCTACACCTTC.

The chain combines TRBV7-6 with TRBJ2-7; TRBD2 matches at 8 bases. J lost 4 bases, V lost 4 bases, and 9 bases had no gene match. The CDR3 covers 15 residues. The germline V gene has CDR1 SGHVS and CDR2 FNYEAQ. For the CDR3, the DNA is TGTGCCAGCAGCTCCGGGACTAGTGGACGGTACGAGCAGTACTTC. It translates to CASSSGTSGRYEQYF.

V gene TRBV5-5 combines with J gene TRBJ1-3; 8 nucleotides match TRBD1. CDR1 and CDR2 from the germline V gene are SGHKS and YYEKEE (reference sequence). V trimming: 4 bases; J trimming: 3 bases; junction bases outside the gene matches: 6. The CDR3 is 15 residues long. CDR3 sequence: CASSQQQGGGNTIYF. The CDR3 nucleotides read TGTGCCAGCAGCCAACAACAGGGGGGTGGAAACACCATATATTTT.

This chain links TRBV27 with TRBJ1-6; 7 nucleotides match TRBD1. The CDR3 is 14 residues long. The J segment lost 4 bases and the V segment lost 8 bases, leaving 5 bases of the junction unmatched. Germline V gene sequence: CDR1 MNHEY, CDR2 SMNVEV (reference sequence). The CDR3 reads CASGPGQYNSPLHF. CDR3 in DNA: TGTGCCAGCGGTCCGGGACAGTATAATTCACCCCTCCACTTT.